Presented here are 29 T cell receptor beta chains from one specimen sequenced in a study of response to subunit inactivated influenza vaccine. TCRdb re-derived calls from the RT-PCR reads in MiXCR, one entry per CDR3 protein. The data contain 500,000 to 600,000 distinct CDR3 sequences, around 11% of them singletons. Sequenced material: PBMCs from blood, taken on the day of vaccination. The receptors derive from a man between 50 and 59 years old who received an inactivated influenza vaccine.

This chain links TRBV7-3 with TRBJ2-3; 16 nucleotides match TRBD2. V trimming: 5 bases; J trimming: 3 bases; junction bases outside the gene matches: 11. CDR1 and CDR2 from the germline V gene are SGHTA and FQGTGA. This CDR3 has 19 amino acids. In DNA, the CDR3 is TGTGCCAGCAGCCCCCGGGGACTAGCGGGAGGGCCGGAGACAGATACGCAGTATTTT. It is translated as CASSPRGLAGGPETDTQYF.

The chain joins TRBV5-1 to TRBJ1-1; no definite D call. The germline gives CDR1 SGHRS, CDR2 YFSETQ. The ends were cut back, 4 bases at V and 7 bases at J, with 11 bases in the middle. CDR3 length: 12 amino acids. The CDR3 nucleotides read TGCGCCAGCAGCCCGTTGGGTAGTGAAGCTTTCTTT. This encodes CASSPLGSEAFF.

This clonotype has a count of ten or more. In nucleotides, the CDR3 is TGCGCCAGCAGCCAAGGGAGCCCCGGTACGGAAAAACTGTTTTTT. Amino acid sequence: CASSQGSPGTEKLFF. V gene TRBV4-3 combines with J gene TRBJ1-4; D gene ambiguous. Trimming shortened V by 1 base and J by 8 bases, and 14 bases separated the two germline ends. The CDR3 totals 15 residues. In germline, CDR1 is LGHNA, CDR2 YSLEER.

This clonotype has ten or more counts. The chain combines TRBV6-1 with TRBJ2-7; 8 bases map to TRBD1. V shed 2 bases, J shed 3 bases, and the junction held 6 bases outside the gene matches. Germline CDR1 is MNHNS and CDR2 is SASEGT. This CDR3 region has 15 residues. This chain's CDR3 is CASSERTGSFYEQYF. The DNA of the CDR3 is TGTGCCAGCAGTGAACGGACAGGGAGTTTCTACGAGCAGTACTTC.

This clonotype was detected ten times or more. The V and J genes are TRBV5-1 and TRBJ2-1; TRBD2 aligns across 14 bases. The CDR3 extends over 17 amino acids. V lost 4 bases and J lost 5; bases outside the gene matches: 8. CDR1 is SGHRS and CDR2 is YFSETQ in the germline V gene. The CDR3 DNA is TGCGCCAGCAGCCGTGGACTAGCGGGAGGAGTCGACAATGAGCAGTTCTTC. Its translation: CASSRGLAGGVDNEQFF.

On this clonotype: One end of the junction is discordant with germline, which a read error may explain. The CDR3 sequence is CASSLAPDRGVRVF. CDR3 nucleotides: TGTGCCAGCAGCTTGGCCCCGGACAGGGGGGTACGGGTCTTC. The rearrangement uses TRBV5-6 and TRBJ2-1; 10 bases fit TRBD1. CDR3 size: 14 residues. Germline V gives CDR1 SGHDT, CDR2 YYEEEE.

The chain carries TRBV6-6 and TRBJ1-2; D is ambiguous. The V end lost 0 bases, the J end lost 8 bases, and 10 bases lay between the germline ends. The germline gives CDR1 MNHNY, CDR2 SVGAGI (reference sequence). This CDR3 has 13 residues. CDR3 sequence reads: CASSYSRVEGYTF. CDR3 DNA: TGTGCCAGCAGTTACTCGAGGGTAGAGGGCTACACCTTC.

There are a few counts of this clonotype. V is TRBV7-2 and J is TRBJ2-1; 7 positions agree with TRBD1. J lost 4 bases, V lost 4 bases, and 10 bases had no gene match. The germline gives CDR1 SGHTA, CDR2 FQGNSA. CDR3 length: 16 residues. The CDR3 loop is CASSYNGGQAYNEQFF. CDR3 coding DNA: TGTGCCAGCAGCTATAATGGTGGACAGGCATACAATGAGCAGTTCTTC.

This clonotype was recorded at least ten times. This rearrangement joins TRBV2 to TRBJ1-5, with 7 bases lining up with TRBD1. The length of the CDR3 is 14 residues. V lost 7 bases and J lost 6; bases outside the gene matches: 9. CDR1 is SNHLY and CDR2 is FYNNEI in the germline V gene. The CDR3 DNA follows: TGTGCCAGCAAAAACAGGGGAGGGCTTCAGCCCCAGCATTTT. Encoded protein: CASKNRGGLQPQHF.

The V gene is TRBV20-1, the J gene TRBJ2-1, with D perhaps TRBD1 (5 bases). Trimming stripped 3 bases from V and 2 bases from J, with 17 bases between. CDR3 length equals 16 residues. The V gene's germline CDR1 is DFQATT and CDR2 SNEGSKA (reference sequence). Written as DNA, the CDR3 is TGCAGTGCTAGTCAGGGAACTACAAACCCCTACAATGAGCAGTTCTTC. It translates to CSASQGTTNPYNEQFF.

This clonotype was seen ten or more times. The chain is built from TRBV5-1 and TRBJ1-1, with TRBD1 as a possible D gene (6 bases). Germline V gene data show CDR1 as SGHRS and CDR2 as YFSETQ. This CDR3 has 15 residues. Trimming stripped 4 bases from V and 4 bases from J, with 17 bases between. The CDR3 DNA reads TGCGCCAGCAGCCCTCAGGAGGGGGTGGGCACTGAAGCTTTCTTT. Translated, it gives CASSPQEGVGTEAFF.

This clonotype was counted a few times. The CDR3 loop reads CASSQWGQGMVDTQYF. DNA for the CDR3: TGTGCCAGCAGCCAGTGGGGACAGGGTATGGTGGATACGCAGTATTTT. The chain links TRBV3-1 to TRBJ2-3; 9 positions agree with TRBD1. V trimming: 3 bases; J trimming: 6 bases; junction bases outside the gene matches: 10. Germline CDR1 LGHDT, CDR2 YNNKEL (reference sequence). This CDR3 is 16 amino acids long.

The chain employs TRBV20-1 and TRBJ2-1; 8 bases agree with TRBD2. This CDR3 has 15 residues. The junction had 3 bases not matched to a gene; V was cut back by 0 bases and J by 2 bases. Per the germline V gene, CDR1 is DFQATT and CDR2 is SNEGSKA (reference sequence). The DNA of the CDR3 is TGCAGTGCTAGAGATCGCGGGAGGCCCTACAATGAGCAGTTCTTC. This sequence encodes CSARDRGRPYNEQFF.

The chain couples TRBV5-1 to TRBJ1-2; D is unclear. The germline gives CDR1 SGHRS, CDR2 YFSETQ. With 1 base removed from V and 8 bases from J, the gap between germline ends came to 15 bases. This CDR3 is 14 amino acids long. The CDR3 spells CASSLSPGEDGYTF. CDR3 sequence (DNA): TGCGCCAGCAGCTTGTCGCCAGGTGAGGACGGCTACACCTTC.

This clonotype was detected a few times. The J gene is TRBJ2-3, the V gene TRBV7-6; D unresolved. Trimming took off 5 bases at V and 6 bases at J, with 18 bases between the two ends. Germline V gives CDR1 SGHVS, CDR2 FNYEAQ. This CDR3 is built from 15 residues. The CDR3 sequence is CASSPIKGILDTQYF. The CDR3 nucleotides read TGTGCCAGCAGCCCCATTAAGGGCATTTTGGATACGCAGTATTTT.

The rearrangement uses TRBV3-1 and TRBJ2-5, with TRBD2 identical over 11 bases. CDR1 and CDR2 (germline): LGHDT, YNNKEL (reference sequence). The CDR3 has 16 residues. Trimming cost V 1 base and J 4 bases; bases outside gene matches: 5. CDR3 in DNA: TGTGCCAGCAGCCAAGGTGAAACTAGCGGGGGAGAGACCCAGTACTTC. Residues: CASSQGETSGGETQYF.

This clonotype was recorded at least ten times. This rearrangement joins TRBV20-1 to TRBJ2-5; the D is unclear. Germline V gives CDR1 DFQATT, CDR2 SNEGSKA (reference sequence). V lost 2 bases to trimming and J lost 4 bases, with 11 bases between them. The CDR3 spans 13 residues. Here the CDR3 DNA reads TGCAGTGCTAGACGGACGGATGGAGAGACCCAGTACTTC. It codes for CSARRTDGETQYF.

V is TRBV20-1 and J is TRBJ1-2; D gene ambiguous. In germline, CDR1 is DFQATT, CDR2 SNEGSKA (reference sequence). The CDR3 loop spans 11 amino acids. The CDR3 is CRPGGGYGYTF. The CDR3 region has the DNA TGCAGGCCCGGCGGAGGCTATGGCTACACCTTC.

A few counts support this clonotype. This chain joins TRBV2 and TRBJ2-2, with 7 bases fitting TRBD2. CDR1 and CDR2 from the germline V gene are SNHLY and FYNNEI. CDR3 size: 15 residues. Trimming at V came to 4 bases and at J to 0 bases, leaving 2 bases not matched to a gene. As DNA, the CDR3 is TGTGCCAGCAGTGGCCTAGCGGCGAACACCGGGGAGCTGTTTTTT. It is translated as CASSGLAANTGELFF.

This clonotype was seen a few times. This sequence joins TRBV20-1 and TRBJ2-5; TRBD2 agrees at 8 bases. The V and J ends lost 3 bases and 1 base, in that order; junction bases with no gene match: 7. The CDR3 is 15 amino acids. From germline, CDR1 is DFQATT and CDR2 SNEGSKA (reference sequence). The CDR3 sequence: CSASSIAGSQETQYF. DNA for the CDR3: TGCAGTGCTAGCAGTATAGCGGGGAGCCAAGAGACCCAGTACTTC.

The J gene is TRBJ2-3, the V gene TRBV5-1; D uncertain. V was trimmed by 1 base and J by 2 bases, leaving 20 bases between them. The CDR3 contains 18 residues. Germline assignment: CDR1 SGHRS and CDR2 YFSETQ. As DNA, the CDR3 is TGCGCCAGCAGCTTGCCGGCGTCCGCGGTACGACCCACAGATACGCAGTATTTT. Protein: CASSLPASAVRPTDTQYF.

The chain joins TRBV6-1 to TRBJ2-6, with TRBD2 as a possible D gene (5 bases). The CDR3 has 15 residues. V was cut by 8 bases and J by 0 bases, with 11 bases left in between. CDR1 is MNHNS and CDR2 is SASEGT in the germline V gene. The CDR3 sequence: CASRTGSSGANVLTF. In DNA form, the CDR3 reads TGTGCCAGCCGAACGGGGAGCTCTGGGGCCAACGTCCTGACTTTC.

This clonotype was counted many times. CDR3 sequence reads: CASSLTRTLAKNIQYF. The CDR3 region has the DNA TGTGCCAGCAGCTTAACCCGGACTCTAGCCAAAAACATTCAGTACTTC. The chain couples TRBV7-2 to TRBJ2-4, with D tentatively TRBD2 (5 bases). The CDR3 extends over 16 amino acids. Trimming shortened V by 2 bases and J by 0 bases, and 11 bases separated the two germline ends. The germline V gene encodes CDR1 SGHTA and CDR2 FQGNSA.

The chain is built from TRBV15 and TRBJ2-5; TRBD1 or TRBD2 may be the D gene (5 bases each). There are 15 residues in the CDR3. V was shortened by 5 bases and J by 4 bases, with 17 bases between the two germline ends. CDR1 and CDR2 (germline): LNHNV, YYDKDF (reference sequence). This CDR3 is CATSLGGGGGETQYF. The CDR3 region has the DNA TGTGCCACCAGCCTCGGTGGGGGTGGGGGAGAGACCCAGTACTTC.

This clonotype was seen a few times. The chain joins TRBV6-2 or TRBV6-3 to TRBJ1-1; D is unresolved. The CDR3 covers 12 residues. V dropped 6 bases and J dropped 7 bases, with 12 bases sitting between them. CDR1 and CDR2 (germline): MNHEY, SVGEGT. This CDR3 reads CASRDRPLEAFF. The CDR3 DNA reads TGTGCCAGCAGGGACCGACCGCTTGAAGCTTTCTTT.

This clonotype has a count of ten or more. This CDR3 is CASSLSLPGELFF. DNA for the CDR3: TGTGCCAGCAGCTTGAGCTTGCCCGGGGAGCTGTTTTTT. The chain has TRBV11-2 and TRBJ2-2; no firm D call. Trimming cost V 3 bases and J 6 bases, with 8 bases left between them. The CDR3 has 13 amino acids. Germline V gene data show CDR1 as SGHAT and CDR2 as FQNNGV. Drawing the rest from reference TRBV11-2 and TRBJ2-2, the complete variable domain is EAGVAQSPRYKIIEKRQSVAFWCNPISGHATLYWYQQILGQGPKLLIQFQNNGVVDDSQLPKDRFSAERLKGVDSTLKIQPAKLEDSAVYLCASSLSLPGELFFGEGSRLTVL.

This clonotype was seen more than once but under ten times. CDR3 region: CASSSSGLAVMQYF. The CDR3 nucleotides are TGTGCCAGCAGTTCATCGGGACTAGCGGTGATGCAGTATTTT. The V call is TRBV12-3 or TRBV12-4, the J call TRBJ2-3; TRBD2 matches at 11 bases. With V trimmed by 4 bases and J by 11 bases, 8 bases remained unmatched. The CDR3 runs 14 residues.

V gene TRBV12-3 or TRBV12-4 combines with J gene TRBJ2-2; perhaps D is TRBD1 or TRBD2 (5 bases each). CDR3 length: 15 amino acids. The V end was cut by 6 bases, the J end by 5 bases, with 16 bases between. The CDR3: CASRWDDGSTGELFF. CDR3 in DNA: TGTGCCAGCAGATGGGACGACGGATCGACCGGGGAGCTGTTTTTT.

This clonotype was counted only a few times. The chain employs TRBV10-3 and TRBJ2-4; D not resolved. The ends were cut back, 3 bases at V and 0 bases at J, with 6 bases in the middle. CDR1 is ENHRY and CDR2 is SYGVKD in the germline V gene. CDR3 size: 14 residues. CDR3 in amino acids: CAISDSIAKNIQYF. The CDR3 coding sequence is TGTGCCATCAGTGATAGTATAGCCAAAAACATTCAGTACTTC.